This T cell receptor (beta chain) was captured in a study of early T cells in non-severe SARS-CoV-2 infection. The CDR3 is 15 amino acids. The germline V gene encodes CDR1 SGHTA and CDR2 FQGNSA. Trimming at V came to 6 bases and at J to 5 bases, leaving 8 bases not matched to a gene. Attachment of unique molecular identifiers was made to individual cDNA molecules. TCRdb re-analysed the 5' RACE reads in MiXCR, keeping a single row per CDR3 protein. The data hold about 49,000 distinct CDR3 sequences, with 3.5% to 4.5% observed a single time. This clonotype appeared a few times. The rearrangement links TRBV7-2 to TRBJ2-3; 10 bases are a match to TRBD2. The sample was whole blood. This clonotype was obtained from an adult who was a healthcare worker with PCR-confirmed SARS-CoV-2 infection or an uninfected control (not recorded which). Here the CDR3 DNA reads TGTGCCAGCAGAATAGCGGGAGGTAATGGAGATACGCAGTATTTT. It specifies CASRIAGGNGDTQYF. The entire variable domain, with the rest obtained from reference TRBV7-2 and TRBJ2-3, is as follows: GAGVSQSPSNKVTEKGKDVELRCDPISGHTALYWYRQSLGQGLEFLIYFQGNSAPDKSGLPSDRFSAERTGGSVSTLTIQRTQQEDSAVYLCASRIAGGNGDTQYFGPGTRLTVL.